One sample yielded the 5 T cell receptor beta chains listed below, sequenced in a study of immune heterogeneity within non-small cell lung tumors (dated by TCRdb to between 2018 and 2020). TCRdb records HiSeq X Ten as the sequencer. The TCR beta CDR3 region was amplified with a multiplex PCR system, in which a first round of around 11 cycles was run using 32 V-gene forward and 13 J-gene reverse primers. TCRdb cleaned the public reads at Q25 with fastp, built clones with MiXCR and kept in-frame beta chains. Each record represents a unique CDR3 protein, reported with the most common genes and DNA among its rows. This sample comprises about 21,000 distinct CDR3 sequences, around 30% of them detected only once. The ten biggest clones cover around 4.6% of the sample. Genomic DNA extracted from bulk tumor tissue served as TCR template, with around 590 ng gDNA amplified per sample. Multiple biopsies per primary tumor were taken during surgery, spaced as far apart as possible within the tumor mass. The study cohort was described as untreated and was composed of newly diagnosed NSCLC cases undergoing curative surgery.

Specimen: lung tumor tissue. Receptor source: a man in his forties with non-small cell lung cancer.

This clonotype was seen a handful of times. J is TRBJ2-2 and V is TRBV5-1; 12 bases fit TRBD2. Trimming took 7 bases from V and 5 from J; bases not matched to a gene: 9. The CDR3 runs to 16 residues. In germline, CDR1 is SGHRS, CDR2 YFSETQ. The CDR3 DNA reads as TGCGCCAGCCAGACTAGCGGGAGATCGGGAACCGGGGAGCTGTTTTTT. Its translation: CASQTSGRSGTGELFF.

Regarding this clonotype: A much larger clone sits a single nucleotide away, making a read error possible. V is TRBV6-8 and J is TRBJ2-7; D might be TRBD1 (5 bases). The CDR3 is 13 amino acids. Germline V lookup: CDR1 MNHGY, CDR2 SAAAGT. The CDR3 DNA is TGTGCCTGCAGGCATACAGGTTCCTACGAGCAGTACTTC. Residues: CACRHTGSYEQYF.

V and J are TRBV11-2 and TRBJ2-5; D possibly corresponds to TRBD2 (6 bases). The V gene's germline CDR1 is SGHAT and CDR2 FQNNGV. V shed 5 bases and J shed 3 bases, with 13 bases lying between them. The CDR3 consists of 14 residues. CDR3 nucleotide sequence: TGTGCCAGCAGCCCAATTTGCGGGAAAGAGACCCAGTACTTC. It codes for CASSPICGKETQYF.

Turning to this clonotype: Just one base apart from a much larger clone, this may be a read error. The V and J genes are TRBV19 and TRBJ2-7; D gene uncertain. The CDR3 is 15 residues long. Germline CDR1 reads LNHDA; CDR2 reads SQIVND (reference sequence). CDR3 bases: TGTCCCAGTAGTATTTCTCCCGGCAGAAACTACGAGCAGTACTTC. Translation: CPSSISPGRNYEQYF.

The chain combines TRBV5-1 with TRBJ2-3, with 11 bases identical to TRBD1. This CDR3 is built from 16 residues. Trimming removed 0 bases from V and 4 bases from J; junction bases left unmatched: 4. Germline CDR1 and CDR2: SGHRS and YFSETQ. CDR3 region: CASSLARTGGADTQYF. CDR3 coding DNA: TGCGCCAGCAGCTTGGCCAGGACAGGGGGCGCAGATACGCAGTATTTT.